This TCR beta chain was profiled in a study of T-cell memory formation after mild COVID-19. TCRdb reprocessed the 5' RACE reads via MiXCR and lists one record per CDR3 protein. This table holds 35,000 to 45,000 distinct CDR3 sequences, about 6.3% found once. The germline V gene encodes CDR1 SGHTA and CDR2 FQGNSA. This CDR3 is 17 amino acids long. The V and J ends lost 5 bases and 4 bases respectively, with 22 bases between them. This clonotype occurred many times. The chain carries TRBV7-2 and TRBJ2-3; D is perhaps TRBD1 (6 bases). The sequenced sample consisted of PBMCs or a T cell subset sorted from them (not recorded which). The receptor's source is an adult who had mild COVID-19 (a few samples of this study predate the infection). Cell type and time point are not known. CDR3 protein: CASSVRRGGGAADTQYF. CDR3 coding DNA: TGTGCCAGCAGCGTCCGACGAGGGGGTGGAGCGGCAGATACGCAGTATTTT. The full variable domain, rest sourced from reference TRBV7-2 and TRBJ2-3, is GAGVSQSPSNKVTEKGKDVELRCDPISGHTALYWYRQSLGQGLEFLIYFQGNSAPDKSGLPSDRFSAERTGGSVSTLTIQRTQQEDSAVYLCASSVRRGGGAADTQYFGPGTRLTVL.